The subject of this entry is one T cell receptor beta chain. These data originate in a study of blood T cell repertoires in COVID-19. Study-wide background: There were acute and convalescent COVID-19 samples, and they came from the United States, Italy and Spain. Nucleic acid was either cDNA or gDNA, and it came from T cells, B-cell-depleted T cells, or PBMCs.

Authors' analysis steps: How many nucleated cells were present was estimated from reference gene primer amplification. Sequenced by immunoSEQ multiplex PCR; TCRdb stores in-frame clones only, minus some. V, J and clone size were drawn from that table, and D and trimming were deduced from the DNA. The sample contains roughly 290,000 clones, around 87% of which appear only once. The germline V gene has CDR1 SQVTM and CDR2 ANQGSEA. This CDR3 is built from 13 residues. V was pared by 2 bases and J by 1 base, with 8 bases between. The sequencing sample was made of peripheral blood. The V and J genes are TRBV29-1 and TRBJ1-1; D is possibly TRBD1 (5 bases). This receptor was identified in a woman in her fifties or sixties who had recovered from COVID-19. The CDR3: CSVERTQNTEAFF. DNA for the CDR3: TGCAGCGTTGAAAGGACACAGAACACTGAAGCTTTCTTT.